The TCR beta chain described here comes from a study of Graves' ophthalmopathy and Graves' hyperthyroidism (dated by TCRdb to the late 2010s). Regarding the complete study: Peripheral blood was collected at initial diagnosis, prior to any treatment. The study used TCR beta repertoire signatures to distinguish Graves' ophthalmopathy from Graves' hyperthyroidism and to predict progression to ophthalmopathy. In total, 135 blood samples were TCR-sequenced: around 42 ophthalmopathy, some 75 hyperthyroidism and some 17 hyperthyroidism-to-ophthalmopathy patients. To explore V-J signatures distinguishing ophthalmopathy from hyperthyroidism, a discovery set of roughly 100 patients (about 41 ophthalmopathy, about 57 stable hyperthyroidism) was enrolled. For independent validation, a separate cohort was made up of 18 hyperthyroidism patients plus 17 patients who later progressed from hyperthyroidism to ophthalmopathy. T-cell repertoires of thyroid tissue and blood were compared in about six hyperthyroidism patients. Once sampling was done, hyperthyroidism patients were given methimazole at a starting dose of 30 mg daily, while ophthalmopathy patients were given high-dose intravenous methylprednisolone. The roughly 99 discovery patients were divided at random into training and test sets in a 7:3 ratio. Findings and caveats that apply to the study as a whole: Sample size was not statistically predetermined, and group allocation was not concealed from the investigators. In validation, the model predicted ophthalmopathy progression with about 70% sensitivity and 72% to 80% specificity; roughly eleven predicted patients were CT-confirmed with GO in a median of about 7.1 months. The 13-signature model separated ophthalmopathy from stable hyperthyroidism with around 90% sensitivity and around 84% specificity in cross-validation, and 80%/75% in the test set. Most of the expanded thyroid clonotypes with a frequency above 0.001 were also detected in blood, and it was suggested that the thyroid immune response may be reflected by blood repertoires.

Ten or more counts support this clonotype. Its antigen is unknown. There are no base qualities to consult, and no much larger clone falls within one base. Germline trimming: 1 base from V, 4 bases from J; junction bases outside gene matches: 8. Counted from cysteine to phenylalanine, this CDR3 has 17 amino acids. Kept here is only the CDR3 DNA, which spans 51 bases and is read in frame from base 1. According to the germline V gene, CDR1 reads SGHTA and CDR2 reads FQGNSA. For repertoire sequencing, the TCR beta CDR3 regions were amplified from RNA transcripts. The first round of RT-PCR was done with HTBI primers and the Qiagen OneStep RT-PCR kit, and was followed by a second round of multiplex PCR, then size selection and purification. The libraries underwent paired-end sequencing with 100 bp reads on an Illumina HiSeq2000. The paper's data handling went like this. SOAPnuke was used for read processing, and reads with adapters, uncalled bases, a mean Phred below 15, or no exact constant-primer or identifier match were discarded. COPE v1.2.5 was used to merge high-quality paired reads. Unique nucleotide sequences were defined as clonotypes and aligned to IMGT TRB V, D and J references using MiTCR v1.1. Only V-J combinations with frequency above 0.0001 were analysed, covering around 99% of repertoires. For each V-J combination, a TCR clonal expansion and chaos score was defined as the ratio of F50 clonal expansion to chaos observed in the TCRdist matrix. Welch's t-statistics and random forest were used to narrow the features down to around 12 V-J combinations, which were then fed into a naive Bayes classifier. The Morisita-Horn index was used to measure how similar the thyroid and blood repertoires were. The public reads were reanalyzed by TCRdb: fastp trimming at Q25, MiXCR alignment, in-frame beta chains only. Every entry covers one CDR3 protein and lists the most common genes and DNA from its rows. TCRdb's processing, not the study's, gives the V and J calls here. The sample records 600,000 to 650,000 distinct CDR3 sequences, around a fifth of which are singletons. The ten biggest clones cover 7.1% of the sample.

A patient counted as having stable hyperthyroidism if there was no progression to ophthalmopathy within 18 months of follow-up. Hyperthyroidism patients were newly diagnosed, with disease duration under 2 months, and aged 18 to 65 years. Patients were excluded if they had other autoimmune diseases, uncontrolled infections, pregnancy or lactation. Clinical symptoms, serum thyroxine, TRAb, thyroid ultrasound and orbital computed tomography were used for diagnosis. PBMCs were isolated from roughly 10 ml of fresh peripheral blood by Ficoll-Paque density gradient centrifugation. Total RNA was extracted using Trizol reagent, and RNA quality was checked on an Agilent 2100 Bioanalyzer.

This sequence originates from a young woman with stable Graves' hyperthyroidism. Some clones in this sample may be carry-over from other donors' samples. Donor details come from another sample of the same person, matched by shared clones. The sample comprised peripheral blood. The V gene is TRBV7-2 and the J gene is TRBJ2-7; 12 bases in the middle match TRBD2. CDR3 region: CASSLGVTSGGMYEQYF. The DNA is TGTGCCAGCAGCTTAGGGGTAACTAGCGGGGGGATGTACGAGCAGTACTTC.